Listed below are T cell receptor beta chains from one sample, sequenced in a study of long-term antiretroviral therapy in people with HIV. TCRdb keeps only in-frame clones here, not all; method: immunoSEQ multiplex PCR. The repertoire holds tens of thousands of clones, with approximately 85% as singletons. The sequencing here drew on unsorted PBMCs, taken 3.1 years after starting antiretroviral therapy. The source of these receptors is a woman in her 50s with HIV. Both conserved end residues are part of each CDR3. A D gene is named only where the DNA matches it firmly. Part of the rows lack a size; the others show once, few, many or a class for expanded clones.

size	D	V	J	CDR3	DNA
.	.	TRBV2	TRBJ2-3	CASVRPSTDTQYF	TGTGCCAGCGTTAGACCTAGCACAGATACGCAGTATTTT
.	TRBD1	TRBV7-9	TRBJ1-1	CASSLQGINTEAFF	TGTGCCAGCAGCCTACAGGGGATAAACACTGAAGCTTTCTTT
once	TRBD1	TRBV7-2	TRBJ2-1	CASSDPGQGPYNEQFF	TGTGCCAGCAGCGATCCGGGACAGGGGCCTTACAATGAGCAGTTCTTC
.	.	TRBV6-6	TRBJ2-1	CASSYSRRDSYNEQFF	TGTGCCAGCAGTTACTCGCGCCGGGACTCCTACAATGAGCAGTTCTTC
once	TRBD2	TRBV15	TRBJ2-3	CATSSIRLAGKTDTQYF	TGTGCCACCAGCAGCATAAGACTAGCGGGGAAGACAGATACGCAGTATTTT
.	.	TRBV10-3	TRBJ1-2	CAISNNRDLRGYTF	TGTGCCATCAGTAACAACCGGGACTTAAGAGGCTACACCTTC
.	TRBD1	TRBV6-6	TRBJ1-2	CASRDSAGQGDGYTF	TGTGCCAGCAGGGATTCGGCGGGACAGGGGGATGGCTACACCTTC
.	.	TRBV7-3	TRBJ2-7	CASSQWAGPRYEQYF	TGTGCCAGCAGCCAATGGGCAGGGCCAAGGTACGAGCAGTACTTC
.	TRBD1	TRBV6-5	TRBJ2-7	CASSYTVRGQNEQYF	TGTGCCAGCAGCTACACAGTCAGGGGGCAAAACGAGCAGTACTTC
.	.	TRBV6-1	TRBJ2-2	CASSEAVSTGELFF	TGTGCCAGCAGTGAAGCGGTATCCACCGGGGAGCTGTTTTTT
once	.	TRBV5-4	TRBJ2-7	CASSLGGLAQYEQYF	TGTGCCAGCAGCTTGGGGGGACTGGCCCAGTACGAGCAGTACTTC
once	.	TRBV6-5	TRBJ2-7	CASSAPGARSYEQYF	TGTGCCAGCAGTGCCCCCGGAGCCAGATCCTACGAGCAGTACTTC
.	TRBD2	TRBV12-5	TRBJ2-1	CASGLVRTSSGGINEQFF	TGTGCTAGTGGTTTGGTACGAACTAGTAGCGGGGGGATCAATGAGCAGTTCTTC
.	TRBD2	TRBV4-3	TRBJ2-5	CASSQGRLAGGTQYF	TGCGCCAGCAGCCAAGGGCGGCTAGCGGGGGGGACCCAGTACTTC
.	.	TRBV11-2	TRBJ2-3	CASSLAEVDTQYF	TGTGCCAGCAGCTTAGCGGAGGTGGATACGCAGTATTTT
.	TRBD1	TRBV5-1	TRBJ2-7	CASSHGQGGYDEQYF	TGCGCCAGCAGCCATGGACAGGGAGGATACGACGAGCAGTACTTC